This TCR beta chain originates from a study of blood T cell repertoires in COVID-19. Overall study context: Samples of COVID-19 (acute and convalescent) were obtained from the United States, Italy and Spain. In each case, the material was cDNA or gDNA derived from T cells, B-cell-depleted T cells, or PBMCs.

Germline V gene data show CDR1 as SGHAT and CDR2 as FQNNGV. The CDR3 sequence is 14 residues long. J gave up 9 bases and V 5 bases, and 6 bases lay outside the gene matches. Profiling relied on immunoSEQ multiplex PCR, and the TCRdb table lists in-frame clones only, not all of them. The table records tens of thousands of clones, 60% to 80% of them present only once. The specimen was peripheral blood. The chain links TRBV11-2 to TRBJ2-4, with 11 nucleotides matching TRBD2. The source of this sequence is a woman in her fifties or sixties with acute or convalescent COVID-19. The CDR3 nucleotides read TGTGCCAGCAGCCCTACTAGCGGGGGCGGCATTCAGTACTTC. Residues: CASSPTSGGGIQYF.